The 20 T cell receptor beta chains presented below share a single source sample, sequenced in a study of blood T cells in healthy people across ages. PCR was performed a second time for about 7 to 12 cycles using a sample-barcoded 5' primer and a J-beta primer mix. TCRdb itself ran the 5' RACE reads through MiXCR, one entry per CDR3 protein. This table holds over 1,300,000 distinct CDR3 sequences, almost 60% found once. The sequenced sample was blood. The source of these receptors is a man younger than 30 in good health.

The chain employs TRBV5-1 and TRBJ2-5; D unresolved. CDR1 SGHRS and CDR2 YFSETQ come from the germline V gene. The CDR3 has 15 residues. V lost 0 bases and J 5 bases, leaving 14 bases between the germline ends. CDR3 coding DNA: TGCGCCAGCAGCTTGGCCATCAACTCTCCGGAGACCCAGTACTTC. Amino acid sequence: CASSLAINSPETQYF.

V and J are TRBV20-1 and TRBJ2-5; D remains ambiguous. The CDR3 length is 12 residues. Germline-derived CDR1 and CDR2 are DFQATT and SNEGSKA (reference sequence). Between the trimmed V and J ends, which lost 6 bases and 5 bases, there was a span of 13 bases. CDR3 sequence (DNA): TGCAGTGCGAGCAACGGGCCGGAGACCCAGTACTTC. Its translation: CSASNGPETQYF.

The chain combines TRBV7-2 with TRBJ2-1; D remains ambiguous. CDR3 size: 15 residues. The germline V and J ends were trimmed by 5 bases and 5 bases, with 16 bases remaining between them. CDR1 is SGHTA, CDR2 FQGNSA, per germline. The CDR3 DNA sequence: TGTGCCAGCAGCCTCCTCGAGCAGGCTAACAATGAGCAGTTCTTC. It translates to CASSLLEQANNEQFF.

This clonotype was observed a few times. This rearrangement joins TRBV6-5 to TRBJ2-3; TRBD1 might be the D (6 bases). Germline CDR1 and CDR2: MNHEY and SVGAGI. The CDR3 extends over 17 amino acids. V lost 2 bases and J 0 bases, leaving 15 bases between the germline ends. CDR3 in DNA: TGTGCCAGCAGTTACACCCTGGACAGCACTAGCACAGATACGCAGTATTTT. Protein: CASSYTLDSTSTDTQYF.

The chain has TRBV3-1 and TRBJ2-7, with 7 positions matching TRBD1. The CDR3 has 16 amino acids. Per germline, CDR1 LGHDT and CDR2 YNNKEL (reference sequence). V shed 1 base and J 0 bases; nucleotides not matched to a gene: 6. DNA of the CDR3: TGTGCCAGCAGCCAAGCGGGACAGTGGGTCTCCTACGAGCAGTACTTC. Amino acids: CASSQAGQWVSYEQYF.

CDR3 nucleotide sequence: TGTGCCAGCAGCCAGAGACAGGGGCAGACTGAAGCTTTCTTT. It encodes CASSQRQGQTEAFF. The chain couples TRBV7-9 to TRBJ1-1; 8 bases agree with TRBD1. There are 14 residues in the CDR3. The germline V gene has CDR1 SEHNR and CDR2 FQNEAQ (reference sequence). J lost 5 bases, V lost 5 bases, and 7 bases had no gene match.

The chain employs TRBV4-1 and TRBJ1-1; TRBD1 is a possible D gene (5 bases). The germline CDR1 and CDR2 sequences are MGHRA and YSYEKL. V was clipped by 4 bases and J by 10 bases, with 10 bases between them. This CDR3 is 11 amino acids long. CDR3 region: CASSLRGVAFF. The CDR3 region has the DNA TGCGCCAGCAGCCTCCGAGGGGTAGCTTTCTTT.

This chain joins TRBV4-1 and TRBJ1-1, with D possibly TRBD1 on 5 matching bases. Per the germline V gene, CDR1 is MGHRA and CDR2 is YSYEKL. V was shortened by 1 base and J by 1 base, with 16 bases between the two germline ends. CDR3 length equals 17 residues. For the CDR3, the DNA is TGCGCCAGCAGCCAAGGTCATTCAGGGCACCCGAACACTGAAGCTTTCTTT. The encoded protein is CASSQGHSGHPNTEAFF.

The chain uses TRBV20-1 and TRBJ2-7; no firm D call. Germline V CDR1 and CDR2: DFQATT, SNEGSKA (reference sequence). V was shortened by 0 bases and J by 2 bases, with 8 bases between the two germline ends. The CDR3 covers 13 residues. The CDR3 loop reads CSARDVSTYEQYF. CDR3 nucleotides: TGCAGTGCTAGAGACGTCAGTACCTACGAGCAGTACTTC.

The chain recombines TRBV20-1 with TRBJ2-1, with D possibly matching TRBD2 (6 bases). The length of the CDR3 is 14 residues. Per germline, CDR1 DFQATT and CDR2 SNEGSKA (reference sequence). Trimming took 5 bases from V and 0 from J, leaving 11 bases between them. The CDR3 sequence is CSAHPTSSYNEQFF. Written as DNA, the CDR3 is TGCAGTGCTCATCCGACTAGCTCCTACAATGAGCAGTTCTTC.

There are a few counts of this clonotype. The rearrangement links TRBV29-1 to TRBJ2-1; 11 nucleotides agree with TRBD2. The germline CDR1 and CDR2 sequences are SQVTM and ANQGSEA. The CDR3 loop spans 13 amino acids. The ends lost 4 bases at V and 10 bases at J; junction bases unmatched: 6. The CDR3 DNA reads as TGCAGCGTTGGGCTAGCGGGGGGAGGCGAGCAGTTCTTC. Protein product: CSVGLAGGGEQFF.

The chain carries TRBV28 and TRBJ2-1; D possibly corresponds to TRBD2 (5 bases). This CDR3 has 14 residues. Germline CDR1 and CDR2: MDHEN and SYDVKM. V shed 11 bases and J shed 0 bases, with 14 bases lying between them. The DNA for the CDR3 is TGTGCCGGCGGGCGCGGAAGCTCCTACAATGAGCAGTTCTTC. Its translation: CAGGRGSSYNEQFF.

The chain uses TRBV11-2 and TRBJ2-3; D is undetermined. Trimming cost V 0 bases and J 0 bases, with 7 bases left between them. This CDR3 has 15 amino acids. CDR1 is SGHAT and CDR2 is FQNNGV in the germline V gene. The CDR3 is CASSLEFGSTDTQYF. The DNA of the CDR3 is TGTGCCAGCAGCTTAGAGTTCGGGAGCACAGATACGCAGTATTTT.

The chain combines TRBV12-5 with TRBJ2-1; 7 bases line up with TRBD2. The CDR3 loop spans 16 amino acids. With V trimmed by 0 bases and J by 3 bases, 5 bases remained unmatched. Germline loops: CDR1 LGHNT, CDR2 FRNRAP. DNA of the CDR3: TGTGCTAGTGGTTTGGTCTGGGCTAGCGGCTACAATGAGCAGTTCTTC. Translation: CASGLVWASGYNEQFF.

This CDR3 is CASSVPTSGGPLYNEQFF. The CDR3 nucleotides are TGTGCCAGCAGTGTCCCTACTAGCGGGGGCCCCCTCTACAATGAGCAGTTCTTC. The V and J genes are TRBV28 and TRBJ2-1; 11 bases are a match to TRBD2. CDR1 is MDHEN and CDR2 is SYDVKM in the germline V gene. The CDR3 spans 18 residues. Unmatched junction bases numbered 12, after V lost 5 bases and J lost 3 bases.

The chain uses TRBV12-3 or TRBV12-4 and TRBJ2-3, with unresolved D. The CDR3 consists of 15 residues. The V and J ends lost 5 bases and 1 base respectively, with 13 bases between them. The CDR3 sequence: CASSPKVARTDTQYF. CDR3 DNA: TGTGCCAGCAGTCCGAAAGTTGCGCGCACAGATACGCAGTATTTT.

This clonotype was found a few times. The V call is TRBV25-1, the J call TRBJ2-1; D might be TRBD2 (6 bases). The CDR3 contains 14 residues. V gave up 2 bases and J gave up 8 bases, with 13 bases separating them. CDR1 and CDR2 from the germline V gene are MGHDK and SYGVNS. CDR3 residues: CASSEGGRFDEQFF. The DNA for the CDR3 is TGTGCCAGCAGTGAAGGGGGGAGATTCGATGAGCAGTTCTTC.

J is TRBJ2-2 and V is TRBV5-5; 7 bases are shared with TRBD2. Looked up from germline, CDR1 is SGHKS and CDR2 is YYEKEE (reference sequence). This CDR3 is 15 amino acids long. V trimming: 5 bases; J trimming: 5 bases; junction bases outside the gene matches: 9. The DNA of the CDR3 is TGTGCCAGCAGTCTGGGTAGCGGGCGAACCGGGGAGCTGTTTTTT. Amino acids: CASSLGSGRTGELFF. Complete variable domain (other parts from reference TRBV5-5 and TRBJ2-2): DAGVTQSPTHLIKTRGQQVTLRCSPISGHKSVSWYQQVLGQGPQFIFQYYEKEERGRGNFPDRFSARQFPNYSSELNVNALLLGDSALYLCASSLGSGRTGELFFGEGSRLTVL.

The CDR3 DNA sequence: TGTGCCAGTTCCTTAGCGGGACTCCAAACGCAGTATTTT. Its translation is CASSLAGLQTQYF. The rearrangement uses TRBV6-2 or TRBV6-3 and TRBJ2-3, with 8 bases aligning to TRBD2. The V and J ends lost 9 bases and 9 bases, in that order; junction bases with no gene match: 11. In germline, CDR1 is MNHEY, CDR2 SVGEGT. This CDR3 contains 13 residues.

This chain connects TRBV15 to TRBJ2-3; weak D call: TRBD2 (5 bases). The ends were cut back, 1 base at V and 4 bases at J, with 9 bases in the middle. The CDR3 runs 14 residues. Germline CDR1 is LNHNV and CDR2 is YYDKDF (reference sequence). The CDR3 sequence: CATSRVGKSDTQYF. The CDR3 region has the DNA TGTGCCACCAGCAGAGTCGGGAAGTCAGATACGCAGTATTTT.